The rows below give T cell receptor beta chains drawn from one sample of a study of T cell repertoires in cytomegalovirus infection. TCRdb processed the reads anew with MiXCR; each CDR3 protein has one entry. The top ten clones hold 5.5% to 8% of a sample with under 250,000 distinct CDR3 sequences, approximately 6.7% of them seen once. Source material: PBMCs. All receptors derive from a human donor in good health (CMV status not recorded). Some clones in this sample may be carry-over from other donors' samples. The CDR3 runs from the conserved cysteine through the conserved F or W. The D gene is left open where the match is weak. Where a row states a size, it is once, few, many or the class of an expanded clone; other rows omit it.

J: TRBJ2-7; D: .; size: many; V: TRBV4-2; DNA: TGTGCCAGCAGCCAAGATCTCGGCGGTCAGAAGCAGTACTTC; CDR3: CASSQDLGGQKQYF
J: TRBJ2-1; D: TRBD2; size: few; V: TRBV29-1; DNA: TGCAGCGTTGAAAGCCGACTAGCGGGGGGGGAACAGTTCTTC; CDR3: CSVESRLAGGEQFF
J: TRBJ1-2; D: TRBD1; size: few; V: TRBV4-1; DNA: TGCGCCAGCAGCCACACGGCCGGGACAGGGGGCGATGGCTACACCTTC; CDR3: CASSHTAGTGGDGYTF
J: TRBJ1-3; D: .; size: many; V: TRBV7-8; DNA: TGTGCCAGCAGCTTAGAGGGGTTGGGGATCTCTGGAAACACCATATATTTT; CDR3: CASSLEGLGISGNTIYF
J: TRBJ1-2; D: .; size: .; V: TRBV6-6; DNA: TGTGCCAGCAGTCCGGGCCTCCGGTGGGGCTACACCTTC; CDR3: CASSPGLRWGYTF
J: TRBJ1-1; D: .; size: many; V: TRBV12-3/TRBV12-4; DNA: TGTGCCAGCAGTGTCTACAGGGTTGACACTGAAGCTTTCTTT; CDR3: CASSVYRVDTEAFF
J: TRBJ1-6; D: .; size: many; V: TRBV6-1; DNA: TGTGCCAGCAGGCAGACAGTTGACTCACCCCTCCACTTT; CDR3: CASRQTVDSPLHF
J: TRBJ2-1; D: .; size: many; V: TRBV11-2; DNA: TGTGCCAGCAGCTCCCGAGAGGAGCAGTTCTTC; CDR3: CASSSREEQFF
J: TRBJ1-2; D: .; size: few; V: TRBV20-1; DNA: TGCAGTGGCCGGACAGTAGCTAACTATGGCTACACCTTC; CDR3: CSGRTVANYGYTF
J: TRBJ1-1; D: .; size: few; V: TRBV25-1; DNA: TGTGCCAGCAGTGACGTGGTAACTGAAGCTTTCTTT; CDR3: CASSDVVTEAFF
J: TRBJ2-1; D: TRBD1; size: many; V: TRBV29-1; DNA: TGCAGCGTCGATAAGGGACAGGGGCAGTTCTTC; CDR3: CSVDKGQGQFF
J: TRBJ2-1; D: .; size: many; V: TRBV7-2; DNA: TGTGCCAGCAGCCGAACCCCGGGGGTCAATGAGCAGTTCTTC; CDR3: CASSRTPGVNEQFF
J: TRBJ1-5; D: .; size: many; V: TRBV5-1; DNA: TGCGCCAGCAGCTTGGGCGGATTGGGCAATCAGCCCCAGCATTTT; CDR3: CASSLGGLGNQPQHF
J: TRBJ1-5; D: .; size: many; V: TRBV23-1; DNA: TGCGCCAGAAAATCCTTTAATCAGCCCCAGCATTTT; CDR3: CARKSFNQPQHF
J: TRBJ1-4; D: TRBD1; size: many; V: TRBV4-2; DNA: TGTGCCAGCAGCCAAGATGGGACAGGAAATGAAAAACTGTTTTTT; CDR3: CASSQDGTGNEKLFF
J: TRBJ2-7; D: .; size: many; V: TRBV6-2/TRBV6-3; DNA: TGTGCCAGCGGTAGTCCCTACGAGCAGTACTTC; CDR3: CASGSPYEQYF
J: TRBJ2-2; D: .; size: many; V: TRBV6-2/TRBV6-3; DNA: TGTGCCAGCAGCCCCGTAGACTCGAACACCGGGGAGCTGTTTTTT; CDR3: CASSPVDSNTGELFF